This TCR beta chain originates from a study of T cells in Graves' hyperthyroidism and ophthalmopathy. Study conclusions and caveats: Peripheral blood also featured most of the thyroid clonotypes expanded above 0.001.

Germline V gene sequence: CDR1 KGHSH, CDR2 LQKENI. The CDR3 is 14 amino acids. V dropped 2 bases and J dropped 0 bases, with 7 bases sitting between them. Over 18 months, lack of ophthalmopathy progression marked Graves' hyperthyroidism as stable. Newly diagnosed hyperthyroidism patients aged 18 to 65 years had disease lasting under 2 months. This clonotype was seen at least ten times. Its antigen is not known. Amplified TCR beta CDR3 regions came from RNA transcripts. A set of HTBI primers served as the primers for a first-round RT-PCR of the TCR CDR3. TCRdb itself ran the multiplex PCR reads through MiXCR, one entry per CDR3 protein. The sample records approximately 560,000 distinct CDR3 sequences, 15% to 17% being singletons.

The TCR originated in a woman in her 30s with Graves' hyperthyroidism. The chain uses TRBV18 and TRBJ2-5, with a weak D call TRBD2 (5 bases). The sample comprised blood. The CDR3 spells CASSPSGNQETQYF. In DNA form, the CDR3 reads TGTGCCAGCTCACCATCGGGAAACCAAGAGACCCAGTACTTC.